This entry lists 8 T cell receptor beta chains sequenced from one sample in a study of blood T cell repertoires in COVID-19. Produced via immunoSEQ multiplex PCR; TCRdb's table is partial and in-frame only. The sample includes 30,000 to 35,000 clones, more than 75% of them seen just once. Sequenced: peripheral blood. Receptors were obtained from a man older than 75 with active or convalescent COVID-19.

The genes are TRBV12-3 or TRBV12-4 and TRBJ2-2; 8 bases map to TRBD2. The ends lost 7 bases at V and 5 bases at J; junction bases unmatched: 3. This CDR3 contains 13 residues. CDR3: CASTRLATGELFF. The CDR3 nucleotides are TGTGCCAGCACCCGACTAGCGACCGGGGAGCTGTTTTTT.

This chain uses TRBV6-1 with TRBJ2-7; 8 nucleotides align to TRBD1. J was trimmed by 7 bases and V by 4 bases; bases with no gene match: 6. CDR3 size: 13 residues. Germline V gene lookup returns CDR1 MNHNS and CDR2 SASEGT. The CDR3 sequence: CASSGQGTWEQYF. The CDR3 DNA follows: TGTGCCAGCAGTGGACAGGGGACTTGGGAGCAGTACTTC.

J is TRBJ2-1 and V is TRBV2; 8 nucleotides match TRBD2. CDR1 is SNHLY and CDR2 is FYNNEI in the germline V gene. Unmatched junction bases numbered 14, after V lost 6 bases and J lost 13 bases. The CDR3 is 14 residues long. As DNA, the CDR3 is TGTGCCAGCAGCGGGAGGGGGGATAAGGGGATTCAGTTCTTC. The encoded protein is CASSGRGDKGIQFF.

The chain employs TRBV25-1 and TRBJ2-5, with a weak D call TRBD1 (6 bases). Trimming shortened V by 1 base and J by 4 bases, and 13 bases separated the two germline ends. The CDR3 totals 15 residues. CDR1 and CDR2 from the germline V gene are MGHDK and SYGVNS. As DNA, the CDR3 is TGTGCCAGCAGTGAATCATCCTCCAGGGGAGAGACCCAGTACTTC. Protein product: CASSESSSRGETQYF.

In DNA, the CDR3 is TGTGCCAGCAGCACCCGCGGGGCAGCGGGAGGGCAGGAGACCCAGTACTTC. Amino acid sequence: CASSTRGAAGGQETQYF. V is TRBV7-6 and J is TRBJ2-5, with 10 bases aligning to TRBD2. The germline gives CDR1 SGHVS, CDR2 FNYEAQ. Losses at the gene ends were 5 bases for V and 5 bases for J; bases not matched to a gene: 14. The CDR3 covers 17 residues.

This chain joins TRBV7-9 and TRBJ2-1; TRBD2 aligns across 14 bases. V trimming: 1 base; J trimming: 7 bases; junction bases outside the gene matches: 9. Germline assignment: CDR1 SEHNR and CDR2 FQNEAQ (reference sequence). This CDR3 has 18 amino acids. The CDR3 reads CASSLGHRTSGRLNEQFF. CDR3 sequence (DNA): TGTGCCAGCAGCTTAGGTCACCGGACTAGCGGGAGGTTGAATGAGCAGTTCTTC.

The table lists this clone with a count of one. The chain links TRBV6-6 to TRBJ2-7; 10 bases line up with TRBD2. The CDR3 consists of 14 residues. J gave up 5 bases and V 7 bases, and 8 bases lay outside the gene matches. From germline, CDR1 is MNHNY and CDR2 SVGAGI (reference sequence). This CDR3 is CASISSGRRNEQYF. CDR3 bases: TGTGCCAGCATAAGTAGCGGGAGGCGGAACGAGCAGTACTTC.

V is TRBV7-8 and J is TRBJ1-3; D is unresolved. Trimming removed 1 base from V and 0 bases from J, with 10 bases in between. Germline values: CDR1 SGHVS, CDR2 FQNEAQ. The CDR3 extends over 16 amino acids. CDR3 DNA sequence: TGTGCCAGCAGCTTAGTTCCCAACTACTCTGGAAACACCATATATTTT. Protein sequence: CASSLVPNYSGNTIYF.